This TCR beta chain was sequenced in a study of blood T cell repertoires in COVID-19. For the study at large: Samples of COVID-19 (acute and convalescent) were obtained from the United States, Italy and Spain.

The data were produced by immunoSEQ multiplex PCR, yet TCRdb's version contains in-frame clones alone and is incomplete. Of around 250,000 clones detected, approximately 85% appear once; the ten largest clones hold approximately 9.1%. The clonotype comes from a woman aged 50 to 60 with acute COVID-19. Sequenced sample: PBMCs or T cells enriched from blood (not recorded which).

The chain's CDR3 is CASGLAYTGELFF. The CDR3 DNA sequence: TGTGCTAGTGGTTTGGCGTACACCGGGGAGCTGTTTTTT. The chain employs TRBV12-5 and TRBJ2-2; D is unresolved. V was shortened by 1 base and J by 3 bases, with 3 bases between the two germline ends. In germline, CDR1 is LGHNT, CDR2 FRNRAP. The CDR3 is 13 residues long.